This T cell receptor (beta chain) was captured by sequencing in a study of neoadjuvant anti-PD-1 for oral cavity cancer. Findings and caveats of the study: Higher pretreatment Treg/Th17 ratios tracked higher pretreatment blood clonality.

PBMCs were not maintained or expanded in culture before analysis. Concerning this clone: The antigen remains undetermined. Other nucleotide sequences from this sample produce the same CDR3.

V lost 3 bases to trimming and J lost 3 bases, with 4 bases between them. The germline CDR1 and CDR2 sequences are SGHDT and YYEEEE. CDR3 length: 11 amino acids. Produced via immunoSEQ multiplex PCR; TCRdb's table is partial and in-frame only. The sample comprises over 80,000 clones, approximately 84% of which are singletons, and 2.5% to 3.5% rests with the top ten. This receptor was identified in a person aged 35-79 years with oral cavity squamous cell carcinoma. Specimen: PBMCs, collected before nivolumab (anti-PD-1) treatment. The chain uses TRBV5-6 and TRBJ2-7; D is unresolved. In DNA, the CDR3 is TGTGCCAGCAGCTCCTACTACGAGCAGTACTTC. It specifies CASSSYYEQYF.